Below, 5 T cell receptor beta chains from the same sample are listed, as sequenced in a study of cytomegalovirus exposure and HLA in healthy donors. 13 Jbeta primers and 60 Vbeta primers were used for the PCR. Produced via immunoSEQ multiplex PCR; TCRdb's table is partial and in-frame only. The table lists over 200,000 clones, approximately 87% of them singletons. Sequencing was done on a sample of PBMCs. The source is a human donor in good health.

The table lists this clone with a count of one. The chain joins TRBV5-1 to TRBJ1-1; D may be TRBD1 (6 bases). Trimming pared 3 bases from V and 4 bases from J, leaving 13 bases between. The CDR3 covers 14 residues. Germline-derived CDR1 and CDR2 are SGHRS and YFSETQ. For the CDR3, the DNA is TGCGCCAGCAGCTCCGGGACACCCGTCACTGAAGCTTTCTTT. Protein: CASSSGTPVTEAFF.

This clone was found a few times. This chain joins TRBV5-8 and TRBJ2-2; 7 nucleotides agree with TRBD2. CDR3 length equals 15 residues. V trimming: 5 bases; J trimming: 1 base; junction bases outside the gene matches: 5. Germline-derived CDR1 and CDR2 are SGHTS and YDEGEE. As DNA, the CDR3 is TGTGCCAGCAGTAAAGGGAGGGGGAACACCGGGGAGCTGTTTTTT. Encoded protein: CASSKGRGNTGELFF.

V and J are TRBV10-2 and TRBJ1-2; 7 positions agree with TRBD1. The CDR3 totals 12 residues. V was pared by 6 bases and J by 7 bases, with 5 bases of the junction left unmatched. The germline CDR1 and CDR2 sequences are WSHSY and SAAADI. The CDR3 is CASRGTALGYTF. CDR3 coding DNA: TGCGCCAGCAGGGGGACAGCGCTTGGCTACACCTTC.

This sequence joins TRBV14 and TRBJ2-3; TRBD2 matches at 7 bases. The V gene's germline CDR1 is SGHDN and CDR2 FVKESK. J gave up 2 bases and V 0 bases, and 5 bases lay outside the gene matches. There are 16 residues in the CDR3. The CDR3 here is CASSQDILAATDTQYF. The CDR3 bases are TGTGCCAGCAGCCAAGATATCCTAGCGGCCACAGATACGCAGTATTTT.

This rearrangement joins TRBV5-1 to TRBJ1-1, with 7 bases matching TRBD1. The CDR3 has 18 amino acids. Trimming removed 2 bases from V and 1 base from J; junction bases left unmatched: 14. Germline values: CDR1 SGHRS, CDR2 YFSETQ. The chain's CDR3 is CASSLLSVKTGTNTEAFF. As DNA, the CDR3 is TGCGCCAGCAGCTTACTCTCCGTTAAGACAGGGACGAACACTGAAGCTTTCTTT.